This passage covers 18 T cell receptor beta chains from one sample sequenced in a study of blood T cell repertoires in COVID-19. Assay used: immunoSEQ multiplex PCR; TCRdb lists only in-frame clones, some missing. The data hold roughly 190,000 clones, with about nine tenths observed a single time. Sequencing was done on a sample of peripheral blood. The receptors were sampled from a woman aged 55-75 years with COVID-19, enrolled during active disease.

The CDR3 is CAWSRGALLSNQPQHF. The CDR3 DNA reads TGTGCCTGGAGCAGGGGGGCTCTACTCAGCAATCAGCCCCAGCATTTT. J is TRBJ1-5 and V is TRBV30; 7 positions match TRBD1. Germline V gene lookup returns CDR1 GTSNPN and CDR2 SVGIG (reference sequence). V was pared by 3 bases and J by 1 base, with 9 bases of the junction left unmatched. The CDR3 spans 16 residues.

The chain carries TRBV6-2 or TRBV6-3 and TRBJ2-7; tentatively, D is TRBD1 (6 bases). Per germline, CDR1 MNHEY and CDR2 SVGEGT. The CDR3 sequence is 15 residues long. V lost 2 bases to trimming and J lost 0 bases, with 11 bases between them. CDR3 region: CASSYVSGHSYEQYF. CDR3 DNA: TGTGCCAGCAGTTACGTTTCGGGACACTCCTACGAGCAGTACTTC.

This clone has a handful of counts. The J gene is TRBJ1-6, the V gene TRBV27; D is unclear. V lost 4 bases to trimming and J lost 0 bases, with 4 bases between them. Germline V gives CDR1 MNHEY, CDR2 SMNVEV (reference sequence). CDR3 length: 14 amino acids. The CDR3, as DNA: TGTGCCAGCAGTTATAGCTCCTATAATTCACCCCTCCACTTT. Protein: CASSYSSYNSPLHF.

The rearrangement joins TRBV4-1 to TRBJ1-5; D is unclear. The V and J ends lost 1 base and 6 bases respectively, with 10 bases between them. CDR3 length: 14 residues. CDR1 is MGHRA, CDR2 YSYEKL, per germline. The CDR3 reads CASSQVIEVQPQHF. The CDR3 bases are TGCGCCAGCAGCCAAGTAATCGAGGTTCAGCCCCAGCATTTT.

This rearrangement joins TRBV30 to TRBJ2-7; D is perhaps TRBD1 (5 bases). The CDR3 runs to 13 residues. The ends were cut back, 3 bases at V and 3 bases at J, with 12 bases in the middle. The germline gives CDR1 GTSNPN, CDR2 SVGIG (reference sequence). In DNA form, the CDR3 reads TGTGCCTGGAGAGGCCCAGGGAACTACGAGCAGTACTTC. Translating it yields CAWRGPGNYEQYF.

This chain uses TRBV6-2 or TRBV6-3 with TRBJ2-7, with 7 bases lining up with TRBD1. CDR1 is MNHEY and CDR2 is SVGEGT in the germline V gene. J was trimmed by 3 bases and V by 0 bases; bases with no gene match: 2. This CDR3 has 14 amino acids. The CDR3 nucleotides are TGTGCCAGCAGTTACTCCGCAGGGGGCTACGAGCAGTACTTC. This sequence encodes CASSYSAGGYEQYF.

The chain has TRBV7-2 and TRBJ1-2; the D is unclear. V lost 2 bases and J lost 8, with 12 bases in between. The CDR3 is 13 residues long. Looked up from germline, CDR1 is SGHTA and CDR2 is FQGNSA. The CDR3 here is CASSLSIEGGYTF. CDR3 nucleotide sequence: TGTGCCAGCAGCTTATCCATTGAGGGAGGCTACACCTTC.

CDR3: CASSYGGSSTEAFF. The CDR3 coding sequence is TGTGCCAGCAGTTACGGAGGGTCAAGCACTGAAGCTTTCTTT. This chain uses TRBV6-5 with TRBJ1-1, with no clear D. From germline, CDR1 is MNHEY and CDR2 SVGAGI. The CDR3 covers 14 residues. Between the trimmed V and J ends, which lost 2 bases and 4 bases, there was a span of 11 bases.

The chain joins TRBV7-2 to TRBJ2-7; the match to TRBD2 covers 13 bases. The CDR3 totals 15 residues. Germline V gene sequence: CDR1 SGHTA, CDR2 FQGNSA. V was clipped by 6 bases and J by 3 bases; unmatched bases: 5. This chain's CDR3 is CASRVGLAGVYEQYF. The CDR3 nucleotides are TGTGCCAGCAGGGTCGGACTAGCGGGAGTCTACGAGCAGTACTTC.

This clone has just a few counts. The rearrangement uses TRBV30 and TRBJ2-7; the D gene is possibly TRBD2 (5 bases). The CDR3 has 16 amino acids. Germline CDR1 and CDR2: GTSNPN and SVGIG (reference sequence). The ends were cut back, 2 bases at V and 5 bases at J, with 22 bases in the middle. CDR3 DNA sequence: TGTGCCTGGAGTTTGATGGGCCACGGGCTGGAGGACGAGCAGTACTTC. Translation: CAWSLMGHGLEDEQYF.

CDR3 loop: CASSLTANYGYTF. CDR3 bases: TGTGCCAGCAGCTTGACGGCTAACTATGGCTACACCTTC. The chain joins TRBV5-4 to TRBJ1-2; no firm D call. From germline, CDR1 is SGHNT and CDR2 YYREEE (reference sequence). With 1 base removed from V and 0 bases from J, the gap between germline ends came to 4 bases. This CDR3 spans 13 amino acids.

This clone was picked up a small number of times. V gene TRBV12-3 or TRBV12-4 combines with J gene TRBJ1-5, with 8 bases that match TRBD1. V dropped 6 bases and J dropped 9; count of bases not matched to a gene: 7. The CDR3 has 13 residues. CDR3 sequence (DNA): TGTGCCAGCAGCTCGTGGGACAGGCCGCCCCAGCATTTT. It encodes CASSSWDRPPQHF.

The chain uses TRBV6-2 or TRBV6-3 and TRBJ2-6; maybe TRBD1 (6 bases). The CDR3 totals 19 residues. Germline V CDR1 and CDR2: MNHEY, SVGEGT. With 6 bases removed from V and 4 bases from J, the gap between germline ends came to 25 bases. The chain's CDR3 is CASSLRLQGFASGANVLTF. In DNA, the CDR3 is TGTGCCAGCAGCCTACGATTACAGGGATTTGCTTCCGGGGCCAACGTCCTGACTTTC.

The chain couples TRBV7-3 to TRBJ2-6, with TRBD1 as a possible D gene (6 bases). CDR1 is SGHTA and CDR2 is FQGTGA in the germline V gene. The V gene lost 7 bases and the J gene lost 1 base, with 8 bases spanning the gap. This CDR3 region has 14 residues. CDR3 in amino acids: CASNRDSGANVLTF. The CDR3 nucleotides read TGTGCCAGCAACAGGGATTCTGGGGCCAACGTCCTGACTTTC.

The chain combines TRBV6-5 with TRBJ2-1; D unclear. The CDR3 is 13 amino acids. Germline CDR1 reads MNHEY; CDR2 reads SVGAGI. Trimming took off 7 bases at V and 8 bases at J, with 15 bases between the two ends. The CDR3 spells CASKNSQIDEQFF. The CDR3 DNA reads TGTGCCAGCAAAAACAGCCAAATCGATGAGCAGTTCTTC.

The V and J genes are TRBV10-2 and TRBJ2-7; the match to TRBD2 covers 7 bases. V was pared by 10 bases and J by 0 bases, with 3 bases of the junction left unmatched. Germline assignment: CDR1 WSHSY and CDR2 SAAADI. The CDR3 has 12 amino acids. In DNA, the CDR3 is TGCGCCACCGGGAGGTTCTCCTACGAGCAGTACTTC. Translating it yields CATGRFSYEQYF.

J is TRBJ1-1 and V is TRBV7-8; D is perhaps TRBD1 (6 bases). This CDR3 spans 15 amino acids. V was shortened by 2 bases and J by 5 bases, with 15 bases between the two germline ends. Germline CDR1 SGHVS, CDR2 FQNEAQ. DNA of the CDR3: TGTGCCAGCAGCTTAAACGCAGGGGCAAGAACTGAAGCTTTCTTT. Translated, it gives CASSLNAGARTEAFF.

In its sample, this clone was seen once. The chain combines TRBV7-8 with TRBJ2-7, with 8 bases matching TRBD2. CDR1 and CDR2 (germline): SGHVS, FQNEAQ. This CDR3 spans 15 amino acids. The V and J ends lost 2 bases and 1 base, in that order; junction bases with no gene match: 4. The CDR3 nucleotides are TGTGCCAGCAGCTTACGGGCTAGCGGGTCCTACGAGCAGTACTTC. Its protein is CASSLRASGSYEQYF.